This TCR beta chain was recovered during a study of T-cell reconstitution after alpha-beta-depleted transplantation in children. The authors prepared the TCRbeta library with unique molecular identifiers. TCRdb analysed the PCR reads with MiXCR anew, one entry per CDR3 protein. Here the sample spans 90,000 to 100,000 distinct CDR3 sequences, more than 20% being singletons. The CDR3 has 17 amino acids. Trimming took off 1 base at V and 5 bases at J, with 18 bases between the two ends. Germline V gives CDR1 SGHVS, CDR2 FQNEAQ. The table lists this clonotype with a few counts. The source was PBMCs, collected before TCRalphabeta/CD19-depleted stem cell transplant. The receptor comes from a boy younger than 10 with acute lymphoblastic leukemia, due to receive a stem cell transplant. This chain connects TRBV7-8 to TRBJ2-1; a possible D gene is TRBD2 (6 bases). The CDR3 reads CASSLVVYSGGNNEQFF. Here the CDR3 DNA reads TGTGCCAGCAGCTTAGTTGTTTATAGCGGAGGAAACAATGAGCAGTTCTTC.